The 25 T cell receptor beta chains below were found in one sample sequenced in a study of identical twins. Using its own MiXCR run on the 5' RACE reads, TCRdb lists one record per CDR3 protein. The table records fewer than 650,000 distinct CDR3 sequences, just under 10% of them present only once. The same sample was also used in a study of yellow fever vaccine responses in identical twins.

What was sequenced was PBMCs. These TCRs come from a woman aged 18-35 years in good health.

This clonotype came up many times. The chain couples TRBV4-3 to TRBJ2-3, with a possible D match to TRBD1 (5 bases). This CDR3 is 14 amino acids long. The ends were cut back, 4 bases at V and 6 bases at J, with 14 bases in the middle. Looked up from germline, CDR1 is LGHNA and CDR2 is YSLEER. CDR3 sequence reads: CASSRGVAGDTQYF. CDR3 DNA sequence: TGCGCCAGCAGCCGAGGTGTGGCAGGGGATACGCAGTATTTT.

This clonotype has a count of ten or more. The CDR3 sequence: CASSYSAGGSDTQYF. CDR3 nucleotide sequence: TGTGCCAGCAGTTACTCAGCGGGAGGATCAGATACGCAGTATTTT. This chain joins TRBV6-5 and TRBJ2-3; 9 bases agree with TRBD2. With 0 bases clipped from V and 4 bases from J, the junction kept 2 bases outside the gene matches. This CDR3 has 15 residues. Germline CDR1 and CDR2: MNHEY and SVGAGI.

The chain recombines TRBV7-2 with TRBJ2-3; either TRBD1 or TRBD2 may supply D (6 bases each). This CDR3 is 15 amino acids long. Germline V gives CDR1 SGHTA, CDR2 FQGNSA. Trimming removed 3 bases at V and 4 bases at J, with 14 bases between. CDR3 sequence: CASSFRGALSDTQYF. CDR3 DNA: TGTGCCAGCAGCTTTAGGGGGGCCCTTTCAGATACGCAGTATTTT. Variable domain in full (rest from reference TRBV7-2 and TRBJ2-3): GAGVSQSPSNKVTEKGKDVELRCDPISGHTALYWYRQSLGQGLEFLIYFQGNSAPDKSGLPSDRFSAERTGGSVSTLTIQRTQQEDSAVYLCASSFRGALSDTQYFGPGTRLTVL.

In its sample, this clonotype was seen many times. The chain links TRBV20-1 to TRBJ2-3; D call uncertain. The CDR3 runs to 13 residues. Germline-derived CDR1 and CDR2 are DFQATT and SNEGSKA (reference sequence). The germline V and J ends were trimmed by 1 base and 0 bases, with 5 bases remaining between them. Here the CDR3 reads CSARGRSTDTQYF. CDR3 coding DNA: TGCAGTGCTAGAGGTCGGAGCACAGATACGCAGTATTTT.

The chain links TRBV14 to TRBJ2-3; D remains ambiguous. This CDR3 has 14 amino acids. The germline V gene encodes CDR1 SGHDN and CDR2 FVKESK. The V gene lost 2 bases and the J gene lost 2 bases, with 8 bases spanning the gap. CDR3 amino acids: CASSQFSDTDTQYF. CDR3 nucleotides: TGTGCCAGCAGCCAATTTTCGGACACAGATACGCAGTATTTT.

The chain joins TRBV7-2 to TRBJ2-1, with 9 positions matching TRBD2. The CDR3 consists of 16 residues. Unmatched junction bases numbered 7, after V lost 5 bases and J lost 2 bases. The germline CDR1 and CDR2 sequences are SGHTA and FQGNSA. The CDR3 coding sequence is TGTGCCAGCAGCCTAGGTGCGGGGGGGCCCTACAATGAGCAGTTCTTC. Amino acid sequence: CASSLGAGGPYNEQFF. Drawing the rest from reference TRBV7-2 and TRBJ2-1, the complete variable domain is GAGVSQSPSNKVTEKGKDVELRCDPISGHTALYWYRQSLGQGLEFLIYFQGNSAPDKSGLPSDRFSAERTGGSVSTLTIQRTQQEDSAVYLCASSLGAGGPYNEQFFGPGTRLTVL.

This clonotype was counted many times. This chain joins TRBV2 and TRBJ1-2, with a weak D call TRBD1 (5 bases). The CDR3 is made up of 12 amino acids. Germline loops: CDR1 SNHLY, CDR2 FYNNEI. V lost 11 bases to trimming and J lost 4 bases, with 14 bases between them. The CDR3 protein is CAGRGGVYGYTF. The CDR3 nucleotides read TGTGCCGGAAGGGGAGGGGTCTATGGCTACACCTTC.

The sample holds a few counts of this clonotype. This rearrangement joins TRBV5-1 to TRBJ2-7; 9 bases map to TRBD1. This CDR3 has 16 amino acids. CDR1 is SGHRS, CDR2 YFSETQ, per germline. V shed 1 base, J shed 3 bases, and the junction held 8 bases outside the gene matches. As DNA, the CDR3 is TGCGCCAGCAGCTTGACACCGGGACAGGGCTTCTACGAGCAGTACTTC. Its translation: CASSLTPGQGFYEQYF. The variable domain in full, with the rest retrieved from reference TRBV5-1 and TRBJ2-7, is KAGVTQTPRYLIKTRGQQVTLSCSPISGHRSVSWYQQTPGQGLQFLFEYFSETQRNKGNFPGRFSGRQFSNSRSEMNVSTLELGDSALYLCASSLTPGQGFYEQYFGPGTRLTVT.

This clonotype has a handful of counts. This chain joins TRBV9 and TRBJ1-2; D unresolved. The length of the CDR3 is 14 residues. V was pared by 1 base and J by 6 bases, with 13 bases between. CDR1 and CDR2 (germline): SGDLS, YYNGEE. The CDR3 is CASSVLTGRDGYTF. CDR3 DNA: TGTGCCAGCAGCGTACTCACCGGGAGAGATGGCTACACCTTC.

In regard to this clonotype: One base away lies a much larger clone, so this may be a sequencing read error. V and J are TRBV13 and TRBJ2-7; TRBD2 matches 8 bases. Germline loops: CDR1 PRHDT, CDR2 FYEKMQ (reference sequence). The CDR3 loop spans 13 amino acids. In DNA form, the CDR3 reads TGTGCCAGCAAGGGCGGGGGGAACTACGTGCAGTACTTC. Translating gives CASKGGGNYVQYF.

This chain links TRBV27 with TRBJ1-5, with D hard to call. Per germline, CDR1 MNHEY and CDR2 SMNVEV (reference sequence). Trimming cost V 10 bases and J 3 bases, with 13 bases left between them. This CDR3 contains 13 residues. CDR3 region: CATADTLNQPQHF. CDR3 DNA: TGTGCCACCGCCGATACTCTCAATCAGCCCCAGCATTTT.

The chain is built from TRBV29-1 and TRBJ2-7; unclear D gene. Germline CDR1 SQVTM, CDR2 ANQGSEA. The V end lost 6 bases, the J end lost 6 bases, and 18 bases lay between the germline ends. The CDR3 length is 13 residues. This chain's CDR3 is CSVPRRIDREQYF. CDR3 DNA: TGCAGCGTCCCTCGGCGGATCGACCGCGAGCAGTACTTC.

V and J are TRBV11-2 and TRBJ2-7, with TRBD2 identical over 7 bases. The trim removed 2 bases at V and 7 bases at J, leaving 14 bases unmatched. The CDR3 spans 16 residues. Germline V lookup: CDR1 SGHAT, CDR2 FQNNGV. CDR3 in amino acids: CASSLTGGGPVGEQYF. CDR3 nucleotides: TGTGCCAGCAGCTTAACGGGGGGTGGGCCCGTGGGGGAGCAGTACTTC.

The rearrangement joins TRBV5-1 to TRBJ2-3, with TRBD1 identical over 7 bases. Germline CDR1 and CDR2: SGHRS and YFSETQ. V shed 4 bases and J 4 bases; nucleotides not matched to a gene: 3. The CDR3 covers 13 residues. The CDR3 reads CASSTGTADTQYF. As DNA, the CDR3 is TGCGCCAGCAGCACCGGGACAGCAGATACGCAGTATTTT.

The chain is built from TRBV2 and TRBJ1-5; D is unresolved. V gave up 7 bases and J gave up 7 bases, with 11 bases separating them. The length of the CDR3 is 12 residues. Germline V gene data show CDR1 as SNHLY and CDR2 as FYNNEI. CDR3 DNA sequence: TGTGCCAGCACTGGTGACGGGCAGCCCCAGCATTTT. This encodes CASTGDGQPQHF.

V and J are TRBV24-1 and TRBJ2-7; TRBD2 agrees at 12 bases. Germline V gives CDR1 KGHDR, CDR2 SFDVKD. The CDR3 consists of 16 residues. V was pared by 4 bases and J by 6 bases, with 9 bases of the junction left unmatched. In nucleotides, the CDR3 is TGTGCCACCAGTGACCATAGGACTAGCGGGACCCGCGAGCAGTACTTC. Residues: CATSDHRTSGTREQYF.

This clonotype was observed a handful of times. The chain links TRBV20-1 to TRBJ2-1, with 8 positions matching TRBD2. Germline assignment: CDR1 DFQATT and CDR2 SNEGSKA (reference sequence). Trimming removed 3 bases from V and 1 base from J; junction bases left unmatched: 8. The CDR3 has 16 amino acids. The DNA for the CDR3 is TGCAGTGCTAGGTCTTGGCGGGAGGAATCCTACAATGAGCAGTTCTTC. It encodes CSARSWREESYNEQFF.

J is TRBJ2-5 and V is TRBV24-1; 7 bases fit TRBD1. The J segment lost 4 bases and the V segment lost 5 bases, leaving 3 bases of the junction unmatched. CDR1 KGHDR and CDR2 SFDVKD come from the germline V gene. The CDR3 sequence is 13 residues long. The CDR3 sequence: CATSVGGGETQYF. The DNA of the CDR3 is TGTGCCACCAGTGTAGGGGGCGGAGAGACCCAGTACTTC.

This clonotype was observed a handful of times. The V call is TRBV11-2, the J call TRBJ2-3, with 9 positions matching TRBD2. The CDR3 has 19 amino acids. Germline values: CDR1 SGHAT, CDR2 FQNNGV. Trimming removed 4 bases from V and 9 bases from J; junction bases left unmatched: 23. The CDR3: CASSSRTSLSGGPLITQYF. DNA of the CDR3: TGTGCCAGCAGCTCCCGGACTAGCTTGAGCGGGGGGCCCCTGATCACGCAGTATTTT.

The chain links TRBV12-3 or TRBV12-4 to TRBJ1-5; TRBD1 might be the D (5 bases). The germline V and J ends were trimmed by 6 bases and 4 bases, with 13 bases remaining between them. This CDR3 has 14 amino acids. The CDR3 protein is CASSPGTWNQPQHF. CDR3 sequence (DNA): TGTGCCAGCAGCCCCGGGACGTGGAATCAGCCCCAGCATTTT.

This rearrangement joins TRBV24-1 to TRBJ2-3; possibly TRBD1 or TRBD2 for D (5 bases each). V was cut by 0 bases and J by 0 bases, with 12 bases left in between. The CDR3 is 17 amino acids. CDR1 and CDR2 from the germline V gene are KGHDR and SFDVKD. The CDR3 here is CATSDLRGRPSTDTQYF. The CDR3 DNA reads as TGTGCCACCAGTGATTTGCGGGGCAGGCCTAGCACAGATACGCAGTATTTT.

The chain joins TRBV6-1 to TRBJ2-3; D gene ambiguous. Germline lookup yields CDR1 MNHNS and CDR2 SASEGT. This CDR3 is built from 15 residues. V dropped 4 bases and J dropped 2 bases, with 13 bases sitting between them. This chain's CDR3 is CASSGRPRNTDTQYF. CDR3 DNA: TGTGCCAGCAGTGGTCGGCCTAGGAACACAGATACGCAGTATTTT.

The chain joins TRBV10-3 to TRBJ2-3; 7 positions match TRBD2. From germline, CDR1 is ENHRY and CDR2 SYGVKD. V shed 2 bases and J 2 bases; nucleotides not matched to a gene: 7. This CDR3 comprises 16 residues. The CDR3 bases are TGTGCCATCAGTGAGCCGGCTAGCGGAATCACAGATACGCAGTATTTT. It codes for CAISEPASGITDTQYF.

The rearrangement uses TRBV7-2 and TRBJ2-5; D tentatively reads TRBD1 or TRBD2 (5 bases each). Trimming stripped 5 bases from V and 3 bases from J, with 16 bases between. Germline CDR1 and CDR2: SGHTA and FQGNSA. CDR3 length: 15 residues. The CDR3 DNA reads as TGTGCCAGCAGCGCGAGGGGTGGATTAGAAGAGACCCAGTACTTC. Translating it yields CASSARGGLEETQYF.

Many counts were recorded for this clonotype. The chain couples TRBV29-1 to TRBJ2-1; 11 bases fit TRBD2. The CDR3 extends over 15 amino acids. Germline lookup yields CDR1 SQVTM and CDR2 ANQGSEA. Trimming at V came to 6 bases and at J to 9 bases, leaving 13 bases not matched to a gene. CDR3 amino acids: CSVTTSGRWLGEQFF. In nucleotides, the CDR3 is TGCAGCGTAACAACTAGCGGGAGATGGTTGGGTGAGCAGTTCTTC.